Listed below are T cell receptor beta chains from one sample, sequenced in a study of OX40 agonist ivuxolimab in advanced cancers. Repertoires were generated with immunoSEQ multiplex PCR, while TCRdb's copy carries only in-frame clones and drops some. The table lists about 18,000 clones, more than 60% of them singletons. The sequencing here drew on CD4+ or CD8+ T cells sorted from blood, taken in a trial of the OX40 agonist ivuxolimab. The source of these receptors is an adult with an advanced solid tumor such as melanoma, head and neck, liver or kidney cancer. Each CDR3 is given with its conserved first and last residue. A D gene is named only where the DNA matches it firmly. Where a row states a size, it is once, few, many or the class of an expanded clone; other rows omit it.

>15|TRBV4-3|TRBJ1-5|-|-
CASSREATPNQPQHF
TGCGCCAGCAGCCGCGAAGCGACACCTAATCAGCCCCAGCATTTT
>15|TRBV6-5|TRBJ1-6|-|-
CASSLGSSYNSPLHF
TGTGCCAGCAGTTTGGGGAGCTCCTATAATTCACCCCTCCACTTT
>16|TRBV9|TRBJ2-2|-|TRBD2
CASSALAGPRGGELFF
TGTGCCAGCAGCGCCCTAGCGGGCCCCCGTGGCGGGGAGCTGTTTTTT
>11|TRBV6-5|TRBJ2-2|-|-
CASANGGELFF
TGTGCCAGCGCCAACGGCGGGGAGCTGTTTTTT
>13|TRBV29-1|TRBJ2-3|-|TRBD1
CSVVRGQVDTQYF
TGCAGCGTTGTCAGGGGGCAGGTAGATACGCAGTATTTT
>17|TRBV9|TRBJ2-2|-|TRBD2
CASSHTTSGVNTGELFF
TGTGCCAGCAGCCACACTACTAGCGGGGTAAACACCGGGGAGCTGTTTTTT
>13|TRBV7-6|TRBJ2-7|-|-
CASSSRQFNEQYF
TGTGCCAGCAGCTCCCGACAGTTCAACGAGCAGTACTTC
>16|TRBV6-5|TRBJ2-3|-|TRBD2
CASSYSPSGGTDTQYF
TGTGCCAGCAGTTACTCCCCCAGCGGGGGCACAGATACGCAGTATTTT
>14|TRBV30|TRBJ1-1|-|-
CAWSFDPLNTEAFF
TGTGCCTGGAGTTTTGACCCACTGAACACTGAAGCTTTCTTT
>15|TRBV5-1|TRBJ2-3|-|-
CASSLAGESTDTQYF
TGCGCCAGCAGCTTGGCCGGGGAAAGCACAGATACGCAGTATTTT
>15|TRBV9|TRBJ2-7|-|TRBD2
CASSPEGSGSYEQYF
TGTGCCAGCAGCCCCGAAGGTAGCGGGAGTTACGAGCAGTACTTC
>15|TRBV30|TRBJ2-3|once|-
CACPGRGSRTDTQYF
TGTGCCTGCCCGGGTCGGGGGTCCCGGACAGATACGCAGTATTTT
>15|TRBV6-5|TRBJ1-4|-|TRBD1
CASRRQGAPVEKLFF
TGTGCCAGCAGAAGACAGGGGGCGCCGGTGGAAAAACTGTTTTTT
>14|TRBV4-1|TRBJ2-7|once|-
CASSQDWQSYEQYF
TGCGCCAGCAGCCAAGATTGGCAGTCCTACGAGCAGTACTTC
>14|TRBV28|TRBJ2-1|medium-sized|TRBD1
CASSFGGQGNEQFF
TGTGCCAGCAGTTTCGGGGGACAGGGGAATGAGCAGTTCTTC
>13|TRBV2|TRBJ2-7|-|-
CASSSTSSYEQYF
TGTGCCAGCAGTAGCACGAGCTCCTACGAGCAGTACTTC
>13|TRBV27|TRBJ2-7|medium-sized|-
CATRGVLAYEQYF
TGTGCCACTCGAGGGGTTTTAGCCTACGAGCAGTACTTC
>16|TRBV27|TRBJ2-3|-|TRBD2
CASSPRLAGVTDTQYF
TGTGCCAGCAGTCCCAGACTAGCGGGAGTCACAGATACGCAGTATTTT
>17|TRBV11-2|TRBJ2-7|-|TRBD1
CASSPGTGGRRFDEQYF
TGTGCCAGCAGCCCCGGGACAGGGGGGAGGAGGTTCGACGAGCAGTACTTC
>16|TRBV6-5|TRBJ1-5|-|-
CASSYSTEISNQPQHF
TGTGCCAGCAGTTACTCGACTGAGATTAGCAATCAGCCCCAGCATTTT
>14|TRBV6-5|TRBJ1-2|few|-
CASSNRALNYGYTF
TGTGCCAGCAGTAACCGGGCGCTCAACTATGGCTACACCTTC
>13|TRBV18|TRBJ2-7|once|TRBD1
CASADRVVDEQYF
TGTGCCAGCGCGGACAGGGTGGTGGACGAGCAGTACTTC
>13|TRBV28|TRBJ1-4|once|-
CASSRRDSEKLFF
TGTGCCAGCAGCCGACGTGACAGTGAAAAACTGTTTTTT
>15|TRBV19|TRBJ2-7|-|-
CASSIGFGLSYEQYF
TGTGCCAGTAGTATAGGGTTCGGCCTCTCCTACGAGCAGTACTTC
>15|TRBV7-9|TRBJ2-2|-|TRBD2
CASSLTSGGGEELFF
TGTGCCAGCAGCTTAACTAGCGGGGGGGGCGAGGAGCTGTTTTTT
>14|TRBV4-3|TRBJ2-2|-|TRBD1
CASSLDRDKGELFF
TGCGCCAGCAGCCTGGACAGGGACAAGGGGGAGCTGTTTTTT